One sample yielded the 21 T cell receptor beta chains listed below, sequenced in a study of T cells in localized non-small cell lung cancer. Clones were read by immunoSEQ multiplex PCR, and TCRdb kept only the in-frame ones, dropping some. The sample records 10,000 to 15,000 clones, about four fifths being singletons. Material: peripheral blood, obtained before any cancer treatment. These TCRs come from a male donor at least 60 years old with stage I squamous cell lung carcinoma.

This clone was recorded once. DNA of the CDR3: TGTGCCAGCAGCTTAGGGACAGGGTCGTCTCAGTTCTTC. Amino acid sequence: CASSLGTGSSQFF. The chain joins TRBV7-9 to TRBJ2-1; TRBD1 matches 8 bases. J was trimmed by 13 bases and V by 1 base; bases with no gene match: 6. Looked up from germline, CDR1 is SEHNR and CDR2 is FQNEAQ (reference sequence). The CDR3 extends over 13 amino acids.

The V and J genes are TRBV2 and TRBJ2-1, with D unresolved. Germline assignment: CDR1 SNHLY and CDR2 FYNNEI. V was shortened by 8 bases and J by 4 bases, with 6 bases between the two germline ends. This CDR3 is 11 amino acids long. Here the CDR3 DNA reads TGTGCCAGCGACCTGTACAATGAGCAGTTCTTC. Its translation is CASDLYNEQFF.

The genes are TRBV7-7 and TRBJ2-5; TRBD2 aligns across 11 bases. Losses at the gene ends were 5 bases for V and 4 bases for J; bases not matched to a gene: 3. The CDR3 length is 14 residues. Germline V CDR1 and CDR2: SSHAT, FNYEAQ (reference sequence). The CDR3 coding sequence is TGTGCCAGCAGCCCCACTAGCGGGAGAGAGACCCAGTACTTC. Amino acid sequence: CASSPTSGRETQYF. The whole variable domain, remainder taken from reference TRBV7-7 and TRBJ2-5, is GAGVSQSPRYKVTKRGQDVTLRCDPISSHATLYWYQQALGQGPEFLTYFNYEAQPDKSGLPSDRFSAERPEGSISTLTIQRTEQRDSAMYRCASSPTSGRETQYFGPGTRLLVL.

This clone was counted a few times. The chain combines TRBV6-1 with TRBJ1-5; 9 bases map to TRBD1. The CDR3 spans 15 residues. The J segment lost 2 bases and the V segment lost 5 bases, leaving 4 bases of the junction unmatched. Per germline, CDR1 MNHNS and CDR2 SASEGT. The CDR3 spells CASSTGTGRNQPQHF. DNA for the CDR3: TGTGCCAGCAGTACCGGGACAGGGCGCAATCAGCCCCAGCATTTT.

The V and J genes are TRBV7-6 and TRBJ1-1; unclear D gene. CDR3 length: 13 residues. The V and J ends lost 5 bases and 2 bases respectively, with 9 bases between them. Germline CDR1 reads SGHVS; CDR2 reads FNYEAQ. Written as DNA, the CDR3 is TGTGCCAGCAGCGCTGACACTAACACTGAAGCTTTCTTT. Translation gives CASSADTNTEAFF.

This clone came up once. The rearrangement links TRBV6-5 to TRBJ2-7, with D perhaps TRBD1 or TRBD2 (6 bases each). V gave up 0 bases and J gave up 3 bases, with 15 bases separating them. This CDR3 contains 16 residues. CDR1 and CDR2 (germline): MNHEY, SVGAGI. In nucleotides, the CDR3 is TGTGCCAGCAGTTACTCTGTCGGAGGGGGTAGCTACGAGCAGTACTTC. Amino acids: CASSYSVGGGSYEQYF.

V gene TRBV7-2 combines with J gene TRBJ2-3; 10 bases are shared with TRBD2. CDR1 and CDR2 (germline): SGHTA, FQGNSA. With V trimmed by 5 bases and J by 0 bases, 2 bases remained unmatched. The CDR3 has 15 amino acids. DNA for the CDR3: TGTGCCAGCAGCATTAGCGGGGGGAGCACAGATACGCAGTATTTT. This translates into CASSISGGSTDTQYF.

DNA for the CDR3: TGTGCCAGCAGTCTAGCGGGACTAAACACCGGGGAGCTGTTTTTT. Translating gives CASSLAGLNTGELFF. The chain is built from TRBV6-5 and TRBJ2-2, with TRBD2 matching 9 bases. The CDR3 is 15 amino acids. The germline V gene has CDR1 MNHEY and CDR2 SVGAGI. After removal of 5 bases from V and 2 bases from J, the junction contained 3 bases not matched to a gene.

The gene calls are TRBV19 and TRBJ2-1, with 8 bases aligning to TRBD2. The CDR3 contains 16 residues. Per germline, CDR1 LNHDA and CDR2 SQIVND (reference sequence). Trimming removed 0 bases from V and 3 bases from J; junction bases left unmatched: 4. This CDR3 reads CASSIELAAIYNEQFF. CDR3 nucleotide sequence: TGTGCCAGTAGTATAGAACTAGCGGCAATCTACAATGAGCAGTTCTTC.

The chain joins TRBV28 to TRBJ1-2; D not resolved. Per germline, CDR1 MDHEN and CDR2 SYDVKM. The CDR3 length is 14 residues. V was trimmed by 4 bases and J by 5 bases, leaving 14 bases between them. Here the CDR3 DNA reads TGTGCCAGCAGTTCCTCGGACGACGCTTATGGCTACACCTTC. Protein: CASSSSDDAYGYTF.

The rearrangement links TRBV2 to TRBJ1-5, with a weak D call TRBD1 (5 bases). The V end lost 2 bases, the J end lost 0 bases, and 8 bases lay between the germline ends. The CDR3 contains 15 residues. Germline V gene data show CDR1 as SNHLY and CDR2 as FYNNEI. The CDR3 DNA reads TGTGCCAGCAGTGAAAGGGGAAATAGCAATCAGCCCCAGCATTTT. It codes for CASSERGNSNQPQHF.

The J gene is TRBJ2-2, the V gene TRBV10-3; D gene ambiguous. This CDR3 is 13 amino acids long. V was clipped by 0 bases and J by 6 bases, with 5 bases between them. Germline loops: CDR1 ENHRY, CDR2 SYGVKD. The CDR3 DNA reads TGTGCCATCAGTGAGTCAGATCCCGGGGAGCTGTTTTTT. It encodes CAISESDPGELFF.

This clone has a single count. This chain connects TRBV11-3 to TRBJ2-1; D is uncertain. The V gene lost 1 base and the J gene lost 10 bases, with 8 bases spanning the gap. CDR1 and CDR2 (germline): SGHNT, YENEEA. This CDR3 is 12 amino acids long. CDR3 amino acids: CASSLGSREQFF. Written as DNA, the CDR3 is TGTGCCAGCAGCTTAGGGAGTCGAGAGCAGTTCTTC.

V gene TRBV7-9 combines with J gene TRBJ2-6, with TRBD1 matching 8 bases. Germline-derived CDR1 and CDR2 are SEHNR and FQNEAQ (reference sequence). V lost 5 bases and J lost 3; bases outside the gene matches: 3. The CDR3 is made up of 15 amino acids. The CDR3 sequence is CASSPGGGGANVLTF. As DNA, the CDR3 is TGTGCCAGCAGCCCAGGGGGCGGTGGGGCCAACGTCCTGACTTTC.

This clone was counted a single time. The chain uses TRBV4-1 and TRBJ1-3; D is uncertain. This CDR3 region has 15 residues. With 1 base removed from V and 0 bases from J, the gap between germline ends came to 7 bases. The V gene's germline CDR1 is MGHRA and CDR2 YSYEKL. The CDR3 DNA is TGCGCCAGCAGCCAAGTAGCGGGCTCTGGAAACACCATATATTTT. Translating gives CASSQVAGSGNTIYF.

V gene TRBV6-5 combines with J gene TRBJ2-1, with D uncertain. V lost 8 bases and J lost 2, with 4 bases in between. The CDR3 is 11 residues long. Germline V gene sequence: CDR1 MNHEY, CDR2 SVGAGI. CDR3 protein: CASRTYNEQFF. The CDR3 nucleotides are TGTGCCAGCCGCACCTACAATGAGCAGTTCTTC.

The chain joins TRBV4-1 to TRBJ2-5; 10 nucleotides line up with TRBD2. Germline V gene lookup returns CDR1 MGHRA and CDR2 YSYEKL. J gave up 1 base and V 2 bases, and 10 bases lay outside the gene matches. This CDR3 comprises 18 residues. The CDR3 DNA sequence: TGCGCCAGCAGCCAATGGATTCCGGGACTAGCGTCCCAAGAGACCCAGTACTTC. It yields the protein CASSQWIPGLASQETQYF.

The CDR3 region is CASSLRTGNGGAFF. The CDR3 nucleotides read TGCGCCAGCAGCTTACGGACAGGGAATGGAGGAGCTTTCTTT. The chain joins TRBV5-1 to TRBJ1-1; 8 bases are shared with TRBD1. J lost 10 bases, V lost 2 bases, and 10 bases had no gene match. CDR3 length: 14 residues. Germline V gives CDR1 SGHRS, CDR2 YFSETQ.

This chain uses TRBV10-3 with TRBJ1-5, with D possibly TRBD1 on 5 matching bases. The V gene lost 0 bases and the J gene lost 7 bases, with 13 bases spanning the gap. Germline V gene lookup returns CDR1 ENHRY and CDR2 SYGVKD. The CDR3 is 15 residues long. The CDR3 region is CAISESTGTEQPQHF. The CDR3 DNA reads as TGTGCCATCAGTGAGTCAACGGGGACGGAGCAGCCCCAGCATTTT.

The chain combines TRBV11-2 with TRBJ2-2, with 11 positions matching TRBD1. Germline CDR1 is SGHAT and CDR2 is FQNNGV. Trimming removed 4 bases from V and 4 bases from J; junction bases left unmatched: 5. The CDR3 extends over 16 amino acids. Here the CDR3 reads CASSSYGTGGTGELFF. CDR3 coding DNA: TGTGCCAGCAGCTCATACGGGACAGGGGGCACCGGGGAGCTGTTTTTT. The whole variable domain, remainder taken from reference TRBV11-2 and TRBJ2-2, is EAGVAQSPRYKIIEKRQSVAFWCNPISGHATLYWYQQILGQGPKLLIQFQNNGVVDDSQLPKDRFSAERLKGVDSTLKIQPAKLEDSAVYLCASSSYGTGGTGELFFGEGSRLTVL.

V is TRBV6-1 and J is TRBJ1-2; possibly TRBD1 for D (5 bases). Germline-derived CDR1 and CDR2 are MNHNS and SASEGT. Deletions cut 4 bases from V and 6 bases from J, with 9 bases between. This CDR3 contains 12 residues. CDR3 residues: CASSARGNGYTF. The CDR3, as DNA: TGTGCCAGCAGTGCGCGGGGCAATGGCTACACCTTC.